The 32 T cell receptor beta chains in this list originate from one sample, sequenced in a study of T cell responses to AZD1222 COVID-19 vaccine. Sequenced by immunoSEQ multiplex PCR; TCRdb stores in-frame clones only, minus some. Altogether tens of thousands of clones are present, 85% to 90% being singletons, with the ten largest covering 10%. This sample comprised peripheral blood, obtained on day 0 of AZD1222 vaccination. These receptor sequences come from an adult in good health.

CDR3 in amino acids: CASSPNTGSDTQYF. The CDR3 region has the DNA TGTGCCAGCAGCCCAAACACAGGGTCAGATACGCAGTATTTT. V is TRBV7-2 and J is TRBJ2-3, with a tentative D call TRBD1 (6 bases). This CDR3 has 14 residues. Germline V CDR1 and CDR2: SGHTA, FQGNSA. Between the trimmed V and J ends, which lost 5 bases and 4 bases, there was a span of 13 bases.

CDR3 sequence: CASNREQEQFF. Here the CDR3 DNA reads TGTGCCAGCAACAGGGAGCAGGAGCAGTTCTTC. V gene TRBV2 combines with J gene TRBJ2-1, with D maybe TRBD1 (6 bases). Trimming removed 7 bases from V and 10 bases from J, with 11 bases in between. The CDR3 has 11 amino acids. Germline V gene data show CDR1 as SNHLY and CDR2 as FYNNEI.

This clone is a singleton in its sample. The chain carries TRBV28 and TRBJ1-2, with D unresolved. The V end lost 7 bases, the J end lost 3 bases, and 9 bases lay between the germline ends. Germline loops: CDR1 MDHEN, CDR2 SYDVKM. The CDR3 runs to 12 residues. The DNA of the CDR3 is TGTGCCAGCACAGACGCGCACTATGGCTACACCTTC. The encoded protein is CASTDAHYGYTF.

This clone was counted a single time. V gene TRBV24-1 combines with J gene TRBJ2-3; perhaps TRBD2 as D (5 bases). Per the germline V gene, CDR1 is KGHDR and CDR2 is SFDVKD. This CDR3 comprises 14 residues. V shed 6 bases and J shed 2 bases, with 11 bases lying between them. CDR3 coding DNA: TGTGCCACCAGTATCCGGGGTACCACAGATACGCAGTATTTT. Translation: CATSIRGTTDTQYF.

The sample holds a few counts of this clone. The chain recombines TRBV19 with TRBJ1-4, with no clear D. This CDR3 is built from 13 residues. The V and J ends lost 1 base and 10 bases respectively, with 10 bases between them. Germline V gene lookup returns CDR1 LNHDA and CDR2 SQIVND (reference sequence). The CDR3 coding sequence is TGTGCCAGTAGTATAGGCCAAGTCGGAAAACTGTTTTTT. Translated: CASSIGQVGKLFF.

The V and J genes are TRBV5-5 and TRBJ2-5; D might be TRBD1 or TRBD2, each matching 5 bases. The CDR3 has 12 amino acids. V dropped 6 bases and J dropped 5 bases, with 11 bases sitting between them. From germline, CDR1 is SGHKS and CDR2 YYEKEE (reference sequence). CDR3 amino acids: CASTWDGETQYF. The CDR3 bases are TGTGCCAGCACGTGGGACGGTGAGACCCAGTACTTC.

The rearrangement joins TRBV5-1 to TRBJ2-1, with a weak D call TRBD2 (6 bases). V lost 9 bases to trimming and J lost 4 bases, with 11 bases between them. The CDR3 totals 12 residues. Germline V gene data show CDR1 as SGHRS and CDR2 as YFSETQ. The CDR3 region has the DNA TGCGCCATCCGGGGGAATTACAATGAGCAGTTCTTC. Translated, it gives CAIRGNYNEQFF.

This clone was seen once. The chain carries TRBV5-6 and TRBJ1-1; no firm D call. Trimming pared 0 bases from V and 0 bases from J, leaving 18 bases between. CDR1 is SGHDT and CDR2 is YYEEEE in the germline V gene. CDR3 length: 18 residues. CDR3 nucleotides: TGTGCCAGCAGCTTGGTTAATCCCCTGGGGTCTTTGAACACTGAAGCTTTCTTT. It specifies CASSLVNPLGSLNTEAFF.

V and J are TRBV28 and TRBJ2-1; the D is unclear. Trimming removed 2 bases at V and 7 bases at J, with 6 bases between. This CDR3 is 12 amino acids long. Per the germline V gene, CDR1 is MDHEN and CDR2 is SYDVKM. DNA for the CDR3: TGTGCCAGCAGTTTAAGGGTTAATGAGCAGTTCTTC. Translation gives CASSLRVNEQFF.

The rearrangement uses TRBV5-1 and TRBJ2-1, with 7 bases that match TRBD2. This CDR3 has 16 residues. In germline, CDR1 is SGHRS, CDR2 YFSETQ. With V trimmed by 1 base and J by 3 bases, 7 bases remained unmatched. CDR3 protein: CASSLWAGDLYNEQFF. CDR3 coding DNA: TGCGCCAGCAGCTTGTGGGCGGGGGACCTCTACAATGAGCAGTTCTTC.

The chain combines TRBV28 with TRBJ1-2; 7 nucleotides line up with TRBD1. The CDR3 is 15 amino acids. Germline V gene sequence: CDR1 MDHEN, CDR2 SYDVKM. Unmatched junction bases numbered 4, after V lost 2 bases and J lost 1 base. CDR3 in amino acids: CASSLTGALNYGYTF. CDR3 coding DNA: TGTGCCAGCAGTTTAACAGGGGCCCTTAACTATGGCTACACCTTC.

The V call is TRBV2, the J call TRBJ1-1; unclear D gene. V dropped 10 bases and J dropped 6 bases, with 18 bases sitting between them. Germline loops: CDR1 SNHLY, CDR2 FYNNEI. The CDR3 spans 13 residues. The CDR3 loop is CATKADRRAEAFF. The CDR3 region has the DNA TGTGCCACCAAAGCGGATCGCCGGGCTGAAGCTTTCTTT. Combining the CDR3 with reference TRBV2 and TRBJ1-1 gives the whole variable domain EPEVTQTPSHQVTQMGQEVILRCVPISNHLYFYWYRQILGQKVEFLVSFYNNEISEKSEIFDDQFSVERPDGSNFTLKIRSTKLEDSAMYFCATKADRRAEAFFGQGTRLTVV.

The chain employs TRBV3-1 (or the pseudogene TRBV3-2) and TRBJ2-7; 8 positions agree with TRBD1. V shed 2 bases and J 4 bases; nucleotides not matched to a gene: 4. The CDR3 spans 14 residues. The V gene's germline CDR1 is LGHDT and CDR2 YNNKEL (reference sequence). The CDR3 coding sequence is TGTGCCAGCAGCCAAAGGACAGGGTGGTACGAGCAGTACTTC. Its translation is CASSQRTGWYEQYF.

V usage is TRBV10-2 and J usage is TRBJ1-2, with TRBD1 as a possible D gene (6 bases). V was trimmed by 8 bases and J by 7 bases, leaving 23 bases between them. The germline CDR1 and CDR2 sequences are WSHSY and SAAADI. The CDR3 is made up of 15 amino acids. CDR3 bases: TGCGCCAGCTGGACCTGGGGGGGGGCGCATAGTGGCTACACCTTC. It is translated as CASWTWGGAHSGYTF.

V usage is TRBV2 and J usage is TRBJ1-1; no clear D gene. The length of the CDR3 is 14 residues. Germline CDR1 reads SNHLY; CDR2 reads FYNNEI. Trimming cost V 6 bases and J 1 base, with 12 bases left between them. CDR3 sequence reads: CASSVAWTNTEAFF. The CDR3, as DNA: TGTGCCAGCAGCGTCGCTTGGACGAACACTGAAGCTTTCTTT.

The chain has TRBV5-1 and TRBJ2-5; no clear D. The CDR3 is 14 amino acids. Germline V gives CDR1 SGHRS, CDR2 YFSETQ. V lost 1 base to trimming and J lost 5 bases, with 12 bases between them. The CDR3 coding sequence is TGCGCCAGCAGCTTGATGGCGCCCGGGGAGACCCAGTACTTC. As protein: CASSLMAPGETQYF.

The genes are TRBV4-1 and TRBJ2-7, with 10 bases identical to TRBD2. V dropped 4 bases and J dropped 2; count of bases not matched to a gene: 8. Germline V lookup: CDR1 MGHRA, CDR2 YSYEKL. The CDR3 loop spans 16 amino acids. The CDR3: CASSRVAGGSAYEQYF. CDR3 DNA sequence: TGCGCCAGCAGCCGAGTAGCGGGGGGTTCAGCCTACGAGCAGTACTTC.

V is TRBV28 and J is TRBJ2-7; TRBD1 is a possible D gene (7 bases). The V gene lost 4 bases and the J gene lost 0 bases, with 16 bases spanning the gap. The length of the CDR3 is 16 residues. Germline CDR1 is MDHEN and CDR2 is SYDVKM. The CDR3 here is CASSSLRQGLSYEQYF. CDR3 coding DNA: TGTGCCAGCAGTTCCCTACGACAGGGACTCTCCTACGAGCAGTACTTC. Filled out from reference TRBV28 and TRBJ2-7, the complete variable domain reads DVKVTQSSRYLVKRTGEKVFLECVQDMDHENMFWYRQDPGLGLRLIYFSYDVKMKEKGDIPEGYSVSREKKERFSLILESASTNQTSMYLCASSSLRQGLSYEQYFGPGTRLTVT.

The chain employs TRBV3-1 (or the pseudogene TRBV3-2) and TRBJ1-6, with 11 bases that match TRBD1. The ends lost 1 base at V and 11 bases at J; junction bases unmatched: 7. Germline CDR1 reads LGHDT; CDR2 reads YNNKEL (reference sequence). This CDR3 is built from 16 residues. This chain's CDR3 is CASSQGPGQGGTPLHF. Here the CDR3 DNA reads TGTGCCAGCAGCCAAGGACCGGGACAGGGGGGGACACCCCTCCACTTT.

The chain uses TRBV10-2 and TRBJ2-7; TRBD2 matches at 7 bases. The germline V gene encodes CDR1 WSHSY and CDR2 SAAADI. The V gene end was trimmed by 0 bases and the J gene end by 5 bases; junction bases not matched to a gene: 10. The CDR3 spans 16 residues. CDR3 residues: CASSESIGGSGNEQYF. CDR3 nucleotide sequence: TGCGCCAGCAGTGAGTCGATCGGCGGGAGTGGGAACGAGCAGTACTTC.

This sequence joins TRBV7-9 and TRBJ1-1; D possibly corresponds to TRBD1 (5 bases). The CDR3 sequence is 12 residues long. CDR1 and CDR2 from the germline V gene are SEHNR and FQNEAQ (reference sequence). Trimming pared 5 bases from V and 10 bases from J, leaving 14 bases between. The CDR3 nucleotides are TGTGCCAGCAGCGCGGGGGGAGTTGGAGCTTTCTTT. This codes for CASSAGGVGAFF. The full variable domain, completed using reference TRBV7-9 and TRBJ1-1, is DTGVSQNPRHKITKRGQNVTFRCDPISEHNRLYWYRQTLGQGPEFLTYFQNEAQLEKSRLLSDRFSAERPKGSFSTLEIQRTEQGDSAMYLCASSAGGVGAFFGQGTRLTVV.

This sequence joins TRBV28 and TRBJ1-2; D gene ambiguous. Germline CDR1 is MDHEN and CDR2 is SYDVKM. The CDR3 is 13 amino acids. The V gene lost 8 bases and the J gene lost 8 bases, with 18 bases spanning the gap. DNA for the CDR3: TGTGCCAGCCTCGGTCCTCAAATAAGGGGCTACACCTTC. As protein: CASLGPQIRGYTF.

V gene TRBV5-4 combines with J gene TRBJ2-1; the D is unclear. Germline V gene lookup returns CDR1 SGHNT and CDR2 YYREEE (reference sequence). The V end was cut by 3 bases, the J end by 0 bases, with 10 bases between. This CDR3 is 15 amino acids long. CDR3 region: CASSSDPFSYNEQFF. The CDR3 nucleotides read TGTGCCAGCAGCTCGGACCCTTTCTCCTACAATGAGCAGTTCTTC.

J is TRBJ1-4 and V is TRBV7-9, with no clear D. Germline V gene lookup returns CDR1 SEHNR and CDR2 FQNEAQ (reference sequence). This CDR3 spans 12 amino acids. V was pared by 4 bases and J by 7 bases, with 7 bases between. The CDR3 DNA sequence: TGTGCCAGCAGCTGGATAGGTGAAAAACTGTTTTTT. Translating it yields CASSWIGEKLFF.

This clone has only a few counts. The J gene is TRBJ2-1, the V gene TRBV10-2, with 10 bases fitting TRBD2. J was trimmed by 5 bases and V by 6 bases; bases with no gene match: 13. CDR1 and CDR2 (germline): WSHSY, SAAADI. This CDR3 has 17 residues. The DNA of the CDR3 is TGCGCCAGCAGGAGAGGGCTAGCGGGAGTCCCCGACAATGAGCAGTTCTTC. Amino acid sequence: CASRRGLAGVPDNEQFF.

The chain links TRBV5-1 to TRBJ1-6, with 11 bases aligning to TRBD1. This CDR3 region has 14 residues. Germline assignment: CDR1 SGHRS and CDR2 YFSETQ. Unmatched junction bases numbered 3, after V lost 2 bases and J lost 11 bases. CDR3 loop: CASSLPGQGAPLHF. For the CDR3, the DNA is TGCGCCAGCAGCTTACCGGGACAGGGGGCACCCCTCCACTTT.

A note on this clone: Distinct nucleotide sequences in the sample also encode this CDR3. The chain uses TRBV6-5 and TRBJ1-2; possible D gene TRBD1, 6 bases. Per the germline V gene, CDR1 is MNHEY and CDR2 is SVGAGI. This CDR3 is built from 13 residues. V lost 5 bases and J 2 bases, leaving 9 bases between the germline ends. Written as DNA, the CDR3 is TGTGCCAGCAGTCCAGGGGCAAACTATGGCTACACCTTC. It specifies CASSPGANYGYTF.

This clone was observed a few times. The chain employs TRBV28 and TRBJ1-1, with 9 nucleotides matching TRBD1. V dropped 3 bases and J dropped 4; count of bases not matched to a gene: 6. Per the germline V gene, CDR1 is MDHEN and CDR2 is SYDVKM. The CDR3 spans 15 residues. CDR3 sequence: CASSFRDRASTEAFF. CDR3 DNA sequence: TGTGCCAGCAGTTTCAGGGACAGGGCTAGCACTGAAGCTTTCTTT.

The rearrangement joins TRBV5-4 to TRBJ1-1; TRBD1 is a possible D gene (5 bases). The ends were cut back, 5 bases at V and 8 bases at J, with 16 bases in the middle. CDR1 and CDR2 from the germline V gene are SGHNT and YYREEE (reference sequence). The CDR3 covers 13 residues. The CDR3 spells CASSQRGRLEAFF. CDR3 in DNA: TGTGCCAGCAGTCAACGGGGGAGACTAGAAGCTTTCTTT. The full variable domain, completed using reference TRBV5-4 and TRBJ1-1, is ETGVTQSPTHLIKTRGQQVTLRCSSQSGHNTVSWYQQALGQGPQFIFQYYREEENGRGNFPPRFSGLQFPNYSSELNVNALELDDSALYLCASSQRGRLEAFFGQGTRLTVV.

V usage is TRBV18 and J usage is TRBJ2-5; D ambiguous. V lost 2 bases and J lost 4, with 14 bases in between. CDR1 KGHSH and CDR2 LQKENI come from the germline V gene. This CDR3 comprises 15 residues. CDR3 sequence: CASSPITGSGETQYF. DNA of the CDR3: TGTGCCAGCTCACCAATTACTGGCTCGGGAGAGACCCAGTACTTC.

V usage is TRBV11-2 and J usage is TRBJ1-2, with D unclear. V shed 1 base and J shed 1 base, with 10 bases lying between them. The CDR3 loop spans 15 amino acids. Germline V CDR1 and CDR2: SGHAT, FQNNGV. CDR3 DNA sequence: TGTGCCAGCAGCTTAGGACTGAATATTAACTATGGCTACACCTTC. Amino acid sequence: CASSLGLNINYGYTF.

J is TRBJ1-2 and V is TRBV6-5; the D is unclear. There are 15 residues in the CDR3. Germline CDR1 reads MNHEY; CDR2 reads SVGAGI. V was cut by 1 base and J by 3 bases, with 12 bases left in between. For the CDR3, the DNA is TGTGCCAGCAGTTACTTTTCCCTGGGATACTATGGCTACACCTTC. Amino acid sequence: CASSYFSLGYYGYTF.